This TCR beta chain was sequenced in a study of cytomegalovirus exposure and HLA in healthy donors. Study-level information: An earlier analysis identified fewer than 130 million unique TCR beta sequences in approximately 190 million T cells. General study results and limits: Productive rates of about 90% or about 30% were seen for most TCR beta V segments in an earlier analysis. TCR beta V- and J-gene trimming, according to a later analysis, was linked to a missense DCLRE1C variant.

Both 60 Vbeta primers and 13 Jbeta primers went into the PCR. Profiled with immunoSEQ multiplex PCR; TCRdb holds only in-frame clones, not every one. This table holds about 160,000 clones, around 82% found once. Comment on this clone: Its specificity is unknown.

CDR3 length: 13 amino acids. Germline V gene lookup returns CDR1 WNHNN and CDR2 SYGVQD (reference sequence). Trimming at V came to 4 bases and at J to 6 bases, leaving 4 bases not matched to a gene. The source is a man aged 30 to 45 in good health and CMV-seronegative. The chain uses TRBV10-1 and TRBJ2-3; TRBD2 agrees at 7 bases. What was sequenced was PBMCs. CDR3 sequence (DNA): TGCGCCAGCAGTGGGTTGGGGGGGGATACGCAGTATTTT. Translated, it gives CASSGLGGDTQYF.